Listed below are T cell receptor beta chains from one sample, sequenced in a study of CD8+ T cells in alopecia areata. The data were produced by immunoSEQ multiplex PCR, yet TCRdb's version contains in-frame clones alone and is incomplete. The sample consists of 250,000 to 300,000 clones, roughly 64% of them appearing once. The source was CD4+ T cells sorted from blood, collected at week 24, from a patient treated with tofacitinib. These receptor sequences come from a human donor with alopecia areata. Each CDR3 is given with its conserved first and last residue.

TRBV4-3,TRBJ1-3,CASSQDPGSMRNTIYF
TRBV5-6,TRBJ2-6,CASSTDLSGANVLTF
TRBV30,TRBJ1-1,CAWSPQVGGRGAEAFF
TRBV5-6,TRBJ2-7,CASSFGVYEQYF
TRBV30,TRBJ2-5,CAWRSGVETQYF
TRBV7-3,TRBJ2-2,CASSLWGGRNTGELFF
TRBV9,TRBJ2-3,CASSVGSGDTQYF
TRBV2,TRBJ1-5,CASSGRTDERYQPQHF
TRBV4-2,TRBJ2-1,CASSQDLVGQGARNEQFF
TRBV28,TRBJ1-6,CASSLPHNSPLHF
TRBV25-1,TRBJ1-1,CASSEWGRAFF
TRBV5-1,TRBJ1-1,CASSLGGTVITEAFF
TRBV25-1,TRBJ2-1,CASSVSLAGASNEQFF
TRBV30,TRBJ2-5,CAWSPDGQETQYF
TRBV27,TRBJ2-6,CASRLSGHVIAGANVLTF
TRBV2,TRBJ1-5,CASRGQVNQPQHF
TRBV4-2,TRBJ2-2,CASSQGAGGELFF
TRBV7-2,TRBJ2-1,CASSSNRGEQFF
TRBV27,TRBJ1-1,CASMSGPEAFF
TRBV29-1,TRBJ2-1,CSVVAGGTEQFF
TRBV4-1,TRBJ1-6,CASSQGTASSYNSPLHF
TRBV10-3,TRBJ2-3,CAIRRGTADTQYF
TRBV5-4,TRBJ1-6,CAGSLRDRDNSPLHF
TRBV7-9,TRBJ1-1,CASSQRGNTEAFF
TRBV29-1,TRBJ1-1,CSVSRDRKAFF
TRBV30,TRBJ1-5,CAWTRDVGQPQHF
TRBV5-4,TRBJ2-2,CASSPTGGTESTGELFF
TRBV30,TRBJ1-5,CAWSGRQGGQPQHF
TRBV5-1,TRBJ2-2,CASSLVLGRTGELFF
TRBV6-6,TRBJ1-1,CASKSFAEAFF
TRBV30,TRBJ2-5,CAWSVQAGETQYF
TRBV6-5,TRBJ2-1,CASSQTSGAQFF
TRBV18,TRBJ1-5,CASSADAVGQPQHF
TRBV29-1,TRBJ1-1,CSVEPTPGHGAFF
TRBV29-1,TRBJ1-2,CSVRVGSWGYTF
TRBV5-6,TRBJ1-5,CASSLQSSNQPQHF
TRBV6-5,TRBJ1-2,CASSPPGGHYGYTF
TRBV7-2,TRBJ2-3,CASSLRTDTQYF
TRBV29-1,TRBJ2-7,CSVERSLGSYEQYF
TRBV7-2,TRBJ1-2,CASSPPPLDSYGYTF
TRBV29-1,TRBJ2-2,CSVGVRANTGELFF
TRBV29-1,TRBJ1-2,CSALGGERAYGYTF
TRBV5-6,TRBJ2-1,CASSLKAGVSGTGFF
TRBV19,TRBJ1-1,CASSIEGGTEAFF
TRBV4-1,TRBJ2-6,CASSPLGAVRPGANVLTF
TRBV6-6,TRBJ2-5,CASSRQGLETQYF
TRBV30,TRBJ1-1,CAWSVKEEAFF
TRBV7-2,TRBJ2-1,CASSLNGGAGINEQFF
TRBV30,TRBJ2-2,CAWSGAPTGELFF